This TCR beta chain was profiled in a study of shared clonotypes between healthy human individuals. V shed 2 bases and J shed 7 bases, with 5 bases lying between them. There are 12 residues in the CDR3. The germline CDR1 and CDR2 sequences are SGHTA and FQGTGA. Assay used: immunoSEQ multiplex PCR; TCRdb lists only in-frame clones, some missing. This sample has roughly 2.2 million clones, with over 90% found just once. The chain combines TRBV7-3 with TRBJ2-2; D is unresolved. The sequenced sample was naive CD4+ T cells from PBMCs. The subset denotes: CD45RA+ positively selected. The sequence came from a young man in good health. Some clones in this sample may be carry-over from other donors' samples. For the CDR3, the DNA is TGTGCCAGCAGCTTATTGGTCGGGGAGCTGTTTTTT. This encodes CASSLLVGELFF. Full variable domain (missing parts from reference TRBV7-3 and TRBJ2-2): GAGVSQTPSNKVTEKGKYVELRCDPISGHTALYWYRQSLGQGPEFLIYFQGTGAADDSGLPNDRFFAVRPEGSVSTLKIQRTERGDSAVYLCASSLLVGELFFGEGSRLTVL.